The 27 T cell receptor beta chains in this list originate from one sample, sequenced in a study of high-grade serous ovarian cancer treatment subgroups. Generated by immunoSEQ multiplex PCR, the TCRdb table keeps only in-frame clones and is missing some. Seen here are about 5,700 clones, roughly 77% observed once, and the top ten hold roughly 6.7%. Tumor samples were obtained before definitive surgery or chemotherapy. Sample: tumor tissue. The source is a human donor with high-grade serous ovarian cancer.

The chain combines TRBV5-6 with TRBJ2-1, with 14 positions matching TRBD2. The CDR3 spans 18 residues. CDR1 is SGHDT, CDR2 YYEEEE, per germline. Trimming at V came to 4 bases and at J to 4 bases, leaving 10 bases not matched to a gene. The CDR3 loop reads CASSGGLAGVKGYNEQFF. The CDR3 region has the DNA TGTGCCAGCAGCGGGGGACTAGCGGGGGTGAAGGGATACAATGAGCAGTTCTTC.

This rearrangement joins TRBV14 to TRBJ1-2, with 7 bases matching TRBD1. CDR1 SGHDN and CDR2 FVKESK come from the germline V gene. V was clipped by 2 bases and J by 4 bases; unmatched bases: 4. This CDR3 spans 14 amino acids. The CDR3 here is CASSQSRDSYGYTF. In DNA, the CDR3 is TGTGCCAGCAGCCAATCCAGGGACAGCTATGGCTACACCTTC.

CDR3 coding DNA: TGTGCCACCAGCACAGGACAGGGGAGTCGCGGCTACACCTTC. Amino acids: CATSTGQGSRGYTF. The V and J genes are TRBV15 and TRBJ1-2, with 9 bases that match TRBD1. V lost 4 bases to trimming and J lost 8 bases; unmatched junction nucleotides: 8. CDR1 and CDR2 (germline): LNHNV, YYDKDF (reference sequence). The CDR3 covers 14 residues. The complete variable domain, with remaining parts taken from reference TRBV15 and TRBJ1-2, reads DAMVIQNPRYQVTQFGKPVTLSCSQTLNHNVMYWYQQKSSQAPKLLFHYYDKDFNNEADTPDNFQSRRPNTSFCFLDIRSPGLGDTAMYLCATSTGQGSRGYTFGSGTRLTVV.

The chain links TRBV4-1 to TRBJ2-1; 8 nucleotides agree with TRBD2. CDR1 is MGHRA and CDR2 is YSYEKL in the germline V gene. This CDR3 contains 18 residues. After removal of 2 bases from V and 0 bases from J, the junction contained 9 bases not matched to a gene. CDR3 DNA sequence: TGCGCCAGCAGCCAACGAACTAGCGGCGATCGCTCCTACAATGAGCAGTTCTTC. Residues: CASSQRTSGDRSYNEQFF.

The chain carries TRBV2 and TRBJ2-2; D is unclear. CDR1 is SNHLY and CDR2 is FYNNEI in the germline V gene. CDR3 length equals 15 residues. The V gene lost 3 bases and the J gene lost 4 bases, with 12 bases spanning the gap. The CDR3 DNA follows: TGTGCCAGCAGTGATATGAATGGCTTCACCGGGGAGCTGTTTTTT. Amino acid sequence: CASSDMNGFTGELFF.

The V call is TRBV9, the J call TRBJ2-1; tentative D call: TRBD2 (7 bases). The CDR3 runs 14 residues. V was shortened by 6 bases and J by 0 bases, with 10 bases between the two germline ends. In germline, CDR1 is SGDLS, CDR2 YYNGEE. In DNA form, the CDR3 reads TGTGCCAGCAAGGGGGGGAGCTCCTACAATGAGCAGTTCTTC. It translates to CASKGGSSYNEQFF.

This chain links TRBV18 with TRBJ1-2; possibly TRBD1 for D (5 bases). This CDR3 comprises 15 residues. Germline values: CDR1 KGHSH, CDR2 LQKENI. V was cut by 3 bases and J by 3 bases, with 14 bases left in between. CDR3 nucleotides: TGTGCCAGCTCACCCGAGTCGGGGGAGTACTATGGCTACACCTTC. Translated, it gives CASSPESGEYYGYTF.

The chain joins TRBV6-6 to TRBJ2-1; possibly TRBD1 or TRBD2 for D (5 bases each). The CDR3 contains 15 residues. Germline values: CDR1 MNHNY, CDR2 SVGAGI (reference sequence). Trimming shortened V by 5 bases and J by 2 bases, and 13 bases separated the two germline ends. The CDR3 bases are TGTGCCAGCAGTCTGTTGGGACCCCCCTACAATGAGCAGTTCTTC. It codes for CASSLLGPPYNEQFF.

V is TRBV5-6 and J is TRBJ2-3; maybe TRBD2 (7 bases). Trimming pared 4 bases from V and 0 bases from J, leaving 12 bases between. CDR1 SGHDT and CDR2 YYEEEE come from the germline V gene. The CDR3 is 15 residues long. In nucleotides, the CDR3 is TGTGCCAGCAGCCCCCGGGGGGCGAGCACAGATACGCAGTATTTT. Translated, it gives CASSPRGASTDTQYF.

The chain links TRBV4-1 to TRBJ2-7; TRBD2 matches at 10 bases. Germline V CDR1 and CDR2: MGHRA, YSYEKL. The V and J ends lost 0 bases and 3 bases, in that order; junction bases with no gene match: 8. This CDR3 has 17 amino acids. The CDR3 protein is CASSQDNSGTSDYEQYF. The CDR3 DNA follows: TGCGCCAGCAGCCAAGATAATTCCGGGACTAGCGACTACGAGCAGTACTTC.

This sequence joins TRBV6-5 and TRBJ2-3; D not resolved. V was shortened by 5 bases and J by 6 bases, with 6 bases between the two germline ends. CDR1 is MNHEY and CDR2 is SVGAGI in the germline V gene. This CDR3 spans 11 amino acids. The CDR3 is CASSPGDTQYF. The CDR3 coding sequence is TGTGCCAGCAGTCCGGGCGATACGCAGTATTTT.

The chain is built from TRBV11-2 and TRBJ1-1; TRBD1 might be the D (5 bases). This CDR3 is built from 12 residues. Germline CDR1 reads SGHAT; CDR2 reads FQNNGV. Trimming pared 2 bases from V and 11 bases from J, leaving 12 bases between. In DNA form, the CDR3 reads TGTGCCAGCAGCTTATATGAGGGGCGGGCTTTCTTT. The encoded protein is CASSLYEGRAFF.

The CDR3 protein is CASRHSTWDVAVNEQFF. CDR3 in DNA: TGTGCAAGTCGCCATAGCACGTGGGACGTGGCGGTCAATGAGCAGTTCTTC. The chain has TRBV12-2 and TRBJ2-1. TRBV12-2 is noted as a pseudogene. The CDR3 sequence is 17 residues long.

This clone was seen only a few times. V and J are TRBV6-5 and TRBJ1-4; D gene ambiguous. The germline V gene encodes CDR1 MNHEY and CDR2 SVGAGI. The V gene lost 0 bases and the J gene lost 5 bases, with 13 bases spanning the gap. The CDR3 contains 16 residues. The CDR3 loop is CASSYSHRVINEKLFF. As DNA, the CDR3 is TGTGCCAGCAGTTACTCACACCGGGTCATAAATGAAAAACTGTTTTTT.

In this sample, this clone turned up a few times. The chain combines TRBV5-8 with TRBJ1-5; no reliable D call. Trimming left V 1 base short and J 5 bases short, with 7 bases between. CDR1 is SGHTS, CDR2 YDEGEE, per germline. This CDR3 comprises 13 residues. CDR3 coding DNA: TGTGCCAGCAGCTTGTGGGGAGATCAGCCCCAGCATTTT. Protein sequence: CASSLWGDQPQHF.

The chain combines TRBV13 with TRBJ2-1; TRBD2 matches 15 bases. Germline CDR1 is PRHDT and CDR2 is FYEKMQ (reference sequence). The J segment lost 4 bases and the V segment lost 5 bases, leaving 3 bases of the junction unmatched. CDR3 size: 16 residues. As DNA, the CDR3 is TGTGCCAGCAGCCCTGGACTAGCGGGGGGGTACAATGAGCAGTTCTTC. Translating gives CASSPGLAGGYNEQFF. The whole variable domain, filled in from reference TRBV13 and TRBJ2-1, reads AAGVIQSPRHLIKEKRETATLKCYPIPRHDTVYWYQQGPGQDPQFLISFYEKMQSDKGSIPDRFSAQQFSDYHSELNMSSLELGDSALYFCASSPGLAGGYNEQFFGPGTRLTVL.

This chain joins TRBV7-2 and TRBJ2-7; D call uncertain. Germline V lookup: CDR1 SGHTA, CDR2 FQGNSA. The ends were cut back, 1 base at V and 2 bases at J, with 12 bases in the middle. The CDR3 runs 15 residues. CDR3 DNA sequence: TGTGCCAGCAGCTTAGTCCGCTACCCCCCCTACGAGCAGTACTTC. This translates into CASSLVRYPPYEQYF.

V is TRBV14 and J is TRBJ2-3; TRBD1 matches at 10 bases. The CDR3 length is 15 residues. With V trimmed by 3 bases and J by 4 bases, 4 bases remained unmatched. Per the germline V gene, CDR1 is SGHDN and CDR2 is FVKESK. The CDR3, as DNA: TGTGCCAGCAGCCATAGGACAGGGGGTGCAGATACGCAGTATTTT. Residues: CASSHRTGGADTQYF. The entire variable domain, with the rest obtained from reference TRBV14 and TRBJ2-3, is as follows: EAGVTQFPSHSVIEKGQTVTLRCDPISGHDNLYWYRRVMGKEIKFLLHFVKESKQDESGMPNNRFLAERTGGTYSTLKVQPAELEDSGVYFCASSHRTGGADTQYFGPGTRLTVL.

The chain has TRBV5-1 and TRBJ2-1, with 9 bases matching TRBD2. The trim removed 0 bases at V and 1 base at J, leaving 2 bases unmatched. Per the germline V gene, CDR1 is SGHRS and CDR2 is YFSETQ. This CDR3 is 16 amino acids long. CDR3 region: CASSLGGGVSYNEQFF. CDR3 DNA sequence: TGCGCCAGCAGCTTGGGCGGGGGGGTTTCCTACAATGAGCAGTTCTTC.

The rearrangement uses TRBV11-3 and TRBJ2-4; TRBD1 matches 8 bases. Germline assignment: CDR1 SGHNT and CDR2 YENEEA. V lost 3 bases and J lost 8; bases outside the gene matches: 3. The CDR3 spans 13 residues. CDR3 DNA sequence: TGTGCCAGCAGCTTTGTACAGGGGGACATTCAGTACTTC. Protein sequence: CASSFVQGDIQYF.

J is TRBJ1-2 and V is TRBV28; tentatively, D is TRBD1 (5 bases). The CDR3 is made up of 15 amino acids. Germline V gives CDR1 MDHEN, CDR2 SYDVKM. Trimming took off 5 bases at V and 1 base at J, with 14 bases between the two ends. CDR3 loop: CASSPRNRHNYGYTF. Written as DNA, the CDR3 is TGTGCCAGCAGTCCGCGAAACAGGCATAACTATGGCTACACCTTC.

For this clone: Different DNA sequences within this sample yield the same CDR3. V usage is TRBV19 and J usage is TRBJ1-2, with D possibly TRBD1 on 5 matching bases. Trimming stripped 9 bases from V and 8 bases from J, with 13 bases between. The CDR3 covers 11 residues. In germline, CDR1 is LNHDA, CDR2 SQIVND (reference sequence). CDR3 amino acids: CASREREGYTF. CDR3 coding DNA: TGTGCCAGCAGGGAAAGGGAAGGCTACACCTTC.

The chain has TRBV6-6 and TRBJ2-7; TRBD1 aligns across 9 bases. Looked up from germline, CDR1 is MNHNY and CDR2 is SVGAGI (reference sequence). After removal of 8 bases from V and 6 bases from J, the junction contained 5 bases not matched to a gene. CDR3 length: 12 amino acids. The CDR3 sequence is CASRGQGSEQYF. The CDR3 nucleotides are TGTGCCAGCCGAGGACAGGGGAGCGAGCAGTACTTC.

The chain recombines TRBV11-1 with TRBJ2-3; 9 bases fit TRBD2. CDR1 is SGHAT, CDR2 FQDESV, per germline (reference sequence). The J segment lost 5 bases and the V segment lost 5 bases, leaving 14 bases of the junction unmatched. This CDR3 region has 17 residues. The CDR3 here is CASSQAWAGGPGDTQYF. In nucleotides, the CDR3 is TGTGCCAGCAGCCAGGCCTGGGCGGGGGGGCCGGGAGATACGCAGTATTTT.

This clone was seen just once. This sequence joins TRBV11-3 and TRBJ1-1; D is unresolved. Trimming pared 1 base from V and 1 base from J, leaving 7 bases between. CDR1 and CDR2 (germline): SGHNT, YENEEA. CDR3 size: 14 residues. The CDR3 DNA sequence: TGTGCCAGCAGCTTAGTAGGCTCGAACACTGAAGCTTTCTTT. This sequence encodes CASSLVGSNTEAFF.

V usage is TRBV10-2 and J usage is TRBJ2-7; D is unclear. V dropped 4 bases and J dropped 6 bases, with 7 bases sitting between them. Germline V lookup: CDR1 WSHSY, CDR2 SAAADI. The CDR3 length is 11 residues. The CDR3 bases are TGCGCCAGCAGTGTTGCATCCGAGCAGTACTTC. Translating gives CASSVASEQYF.

The V and J genes are TRBV7-9 and TRBJ2-5; D possibly corresponds to TRBD1 (6 bases). Per germline, CDR1 SEHNR and CDR2 FQNEAQ (reference sequence). This CDR3 is built from 14 residues. V lost 5 bases and J 5 bases, leaving 15 bases between the germline ends. The CDR3 sequence: CASSLLQGPETQYF. The CDR3 DNA is TGTGCCAGCAGCCTATTACAGGGCCCGGAGACCCAGTACTTC.